This TCR beta chain was identified in a study of blood T cell repertoires in COVID-19. Study details: Nucleic acid was either cDNA or gDNA, and it came from T cells, B-cell-depleted T cells, or PBMCs.

The germline V and J ends were trimmed by 6 bases and 4 bases, with 10 bases remaining between them. This CDR3 has 13 residues. From germline, CDR1 is MDHEN and CDR2 SYDVKM. Per the study methods: Amplified reference gene primers provided the basis for estimating nucleated cell counts. TCRdb's copy holds only in-frame clones and misses some; the assay was immunoSEQ multiplex PCR. D and trimming were read from the DNA, whereas the V and J calls and clone size are those reported in that table. This repertoire shows 130,000 to 150,000 clones, just under 85% found once; its top ten account for 3%. The source material was peripheral blood. The chain employs TRBV28 and TRBJ2-1, with D perhaps matching TRBD2 (5 bases). The sequence was obtained from a woman between 35 and 50 years old with active or convalescent COVID-19. Here the CDR3 reads CASRRGRYNEQFF. CDR3 nucleotide sequence: TGTGCCAGCAGGCGCGGGCGGTACAATGAGCAGTTCTTC.